This T cell receptor (beta chain) was found in a study of control samples from healthy donors and cancer patients. V was cut by 6 bases and J by 0 bases, with 15 bases left in between. CDR1 is SGHTA and CDR2 is FQGNSA in the germline V gene. This CDR3 is 16 amino acids long. The protocol was immunoSEQ multiplex PCR, while the TCRdb copy is restricted to in-frame clones and leaves out a portion. The sample lists about 110,000 clones, under 90% occurring once. The sequenced sample consisted of blood. The receptor was isolated from a woman aged 45 to 65 in good health. The V and J genes are TRBV7-2 and TRBJ2-1; D might be TRBD2 (6 bases). The CDR3 DNA follows: TGTGCCAGCAGTCGAGTCGGGGGTAGCTCCTACAATGAGCAGTTCTTC. Its protein is CASSRVGGSSYNEQFF.